The text below deals with one TCR beta chain. This clonotype was seen a single time. No antigen is known for it. It has no much larger one-base neighbor in the sample; base qualities were not kept. One read represents weak support. This sample is drawn from a study of CD8+CD57+ T cells in acquired aplastic anemia (dated by TCRdb to the late 2010s). For the study in its entirety: On average, sorted CD4+ and CD8+ cells yielded 3 to 4 ug of extracted DNA, with a range of roughly 0.19 to 27.4 ug. Healthy donor samples averaged about 10 million reads for CD4+ and 11 million to 14 million for CD8+ cells. The full study reports these points: Between patients and healthy controls, no significant difference in CD8+ Simpson's diversity was found (P=0.060). Although twenty-nine CD8+ CDR3 sequences were shared by patients and controls, these sequences appeared highly expressed in patients and within the immunodominant clones of patients.

In this study, sorted CD4+ and CD8+ T cells from the blood of healthy subjects and of severe aplastic anemia patients had their TCR repertoires deep-sequenced. Ficoll-Paque density gradient centrifugation was used to isolate peripheral blood mononuclear cells. Before DNA extraction, CD4+ and CD8+ T cells were sorted by FACS or by magnetic beads. Genomic DNA served as template for TCR beta VDJ combination and CDR3 sequence profiling. TCR repertoire sequencing was run on an Illumina HiSeq 2000. The published analysis was carried out like this. Repertoire assessment relied on Simpson's diversity index, CDR3 size and DJ length profiles, and TRBV/TRBJ rearrangement plots. The most abundant DNA sequence in the deep sequencing data was taken as the immunodominant clone. CDR3 amino acid sequences were screened for sharing across subjects and compared with published repertoires and the VDJdb database. Clones were called with MiXCR by TCRdb after fastp trimmed the public reads at Q25, and only in-frame beta chains were retained. Rows with a matching CDR3 protein are joined into one entry that keeps the most common DNA and genes. The V and J calls and clone size are TCRdb's, not the authors'. The sample includes around 180,000 distinct CDR3 sequences, with 55% to 75% observed a single time. 45% of the sample lies in the top ten.

The CDR3 goes from the cysteine to the phenylalanine over 14 residues. The sequence is cut down to CDR3 DNA, 42 bases in frame from base 1. From the germline V gene, CDR1 is MNHEY and CDR2 is SVGAGI. Germline trimming amounts to 7 bases on V and 5 bases on J, with 10 as the count of junction bases outside the gene matches. The rearrangement combines TRBV6-5 with TRBJ1-2; TRBD1 agrees with 7 junctional bases. Source material: sorted CD4+, CD8+, or CD8+CD57+ T cells (not recorded which) from PBMCs. The clonotype was recovered from a human donor in good health. CDR3 region: CASTPGGRRYGYTF. The DNA is as follows: TGTGCCAGCACTCCAGGGGGAAGACGATATGGCTACACCTTC.